This note documents a single TCR beta chain sequence. Time point specified: recipient sample about 28 days before transplant, after cytoreduction. Sequencing used immunoSEQ multiplex PCR; TCRdb keeps in-frame clones, though not all of them. In the table there are about 18,000 clones, about 84% of which are singletons. The CDR3 has 14 residues. CDR1 is MNHNY and CDR2 is SVGAGI in the germline V gene (reference sequence). V lost 4 bases and J lost 4; bases outside the gene matches: 2. The data derive from a study of T cell clonotyping in hematopoietic cell transplantation. This clonotype originated in a man aged 50 to 59 with acute myeloid leukemia. Some clones in this sample may be carry-over from other donors' samples. The J gene is TRBJ1-4, the V gene TRBV6-6, with 8 nucleotides matching TRBD1. Here the sequenced sample was peripheral blood mononuclear cells, taken before stem cell transplant. The CDR3 region is CASSSGQVNEKLFF. Here the CDR3 DNA reads TGTGCCAGCAGTTCGGGACAGGTTAATGAAAAACTGTTTTTT.